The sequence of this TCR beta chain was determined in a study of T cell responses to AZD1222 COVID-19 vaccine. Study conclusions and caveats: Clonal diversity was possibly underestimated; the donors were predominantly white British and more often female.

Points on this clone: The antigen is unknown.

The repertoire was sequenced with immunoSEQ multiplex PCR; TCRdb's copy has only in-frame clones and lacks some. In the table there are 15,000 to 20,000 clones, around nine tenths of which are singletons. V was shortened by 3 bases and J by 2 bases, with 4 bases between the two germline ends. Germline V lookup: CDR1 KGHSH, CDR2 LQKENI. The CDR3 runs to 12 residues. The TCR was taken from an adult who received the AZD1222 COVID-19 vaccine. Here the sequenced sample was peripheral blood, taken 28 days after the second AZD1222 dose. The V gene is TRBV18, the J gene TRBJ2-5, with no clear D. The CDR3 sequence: CASSPLQETQYF. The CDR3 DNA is TGTGCCAGCTCACCCCTACAAGAGACCCAGTACTTC.